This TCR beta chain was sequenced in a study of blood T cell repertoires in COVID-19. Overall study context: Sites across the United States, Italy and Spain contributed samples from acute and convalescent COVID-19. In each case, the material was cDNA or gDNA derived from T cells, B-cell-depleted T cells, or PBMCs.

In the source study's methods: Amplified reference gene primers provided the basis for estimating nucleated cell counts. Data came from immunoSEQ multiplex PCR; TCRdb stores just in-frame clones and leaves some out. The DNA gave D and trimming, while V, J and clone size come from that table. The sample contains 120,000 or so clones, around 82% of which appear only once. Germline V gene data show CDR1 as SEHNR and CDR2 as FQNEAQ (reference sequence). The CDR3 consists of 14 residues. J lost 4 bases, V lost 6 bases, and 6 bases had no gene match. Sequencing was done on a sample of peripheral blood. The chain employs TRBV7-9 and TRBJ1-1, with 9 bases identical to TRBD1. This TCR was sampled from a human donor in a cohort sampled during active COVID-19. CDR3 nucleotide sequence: TGTGCCAGCAGACCCGGACAGGGGACCACTGAAGCTTTCTTT. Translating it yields CASRPGQGTTEAFF.